This T cell receptor beta chain was profiled in a study of PD-L1 blockade in urothelial cancer. Study-level points and caveats: Greater 3-week expansion of tumor-associated blood clones was recorded for durable-benefit patients.

This clone occurred a few times. No antigen is known for it. Each PCR had synthetic TCR analog templates added to it as a spike-in. Clones were read by immunoSEQ multiplex PCR, and TCRdb kept only the in-frame ones, dropping some. The repertoire holds about 72,000 clones, with 84% as singletons. Germline CDR1 LGHNA, CDR2 YNFKEQ. J was trimmed by 4 bases and V by 4 bases; bases with no gene match: 8. CDR3 length: 15 amino acids. The origin of this receptor is a man between 65 and 85 years old with urothelial cancer. This chain connects TRBV4-2 to TRBJ1-1; 8 bases line up with TRBD1. The material sequenced was PBMCs, taken around atezolizumab (anti-PD-L1) treatment. CDR3 DNA sequence: TGTGCCAGCAGCCCAACAGGGGGAAAAAGCACTGAAGCTTTCTTT. Translating gives CASSPTGGKSTEAFF.